Sequencing of this T cell receptor (beta chain) was carried out in a study of blood T cell repertoires in COVID-19. Study at large: Donors in the United States, Italy and Spain gave samples during acute or convalescent COVID-19. Nucleic acid was either cDNA or gDNA, and it came from T cells, B-cell-depleted T cells, or PBMCs.

In the source study's methods: It was from reference gene primer amplification that nucleated cell counts were estimated. Sequencing used immunoSEQ multiplex PCR; TCRdb keeps in-frame clones, though not all of them. The V and J calls and clone size are taken from that table; D and trimming were inferred from the DNA. The table has over 85,000 clones, approximately 90% seen once; the top ten hold 4.5% to 5%. Per the germline V gene, CDR1 is MNHNS and CDR2 is SASEGT. The CDR3 runs 19 residues. V lost 4 bases and J lost 8; bases outside the gene matches: 19. This clonotype was obtained from a human donor in a cohort sampled during active COVID-19. The chain employs TRBV6-1 and TRBJ2-1, with TRBD2 matching over 11 bases. Sequences were obtained from peripheral blood. The CDR3 coding sequence is TGTGCCAGCAGTGGTATCGTGGGACTAGCGGAGGCGAGGTCCGATGAGCAGTTCTTC. It encodes CASSGIVGLAEARSDEQFF.